A selection of T cell receptor beta chains follows, all from one sample in a study of cytomegalovirus exposure and HLA in healthy donors. This table comes from immunoSEQ multiplex PCR, and its TCRdb copy is limited to in-frame clones, with some not included. The table has just over 70,000 clones, 70% to 85% seen once. Sequenced: PBMCs. These receptors were collected from a human donor in good health. The CDR3 runs from the conserved cysteine through the conserved F or W. A D gene is named only where the DNA matches it firmly. Only some rows state a clone size, as once, few, many or a class for expanded clones.

V gene: TRBV18
clone size: NA
J gene: TRBJ1-1
D gene: NA
CDR3 DNA: TGTGCCAGCTCTTCCGGGTTGAACACTGAAGCTTTCTTT
CDR3 protein: CASSSGLNTEAFF

V gene: TRBV5-1
clone size: NA
J gene: TRBJ1-1
D gene: NA
CDR3 DNA: TGCGCCAGCAGCTTGGATCCAGGGGAAACTGAAGCTTTCTTT
CDR3 protein: CASSLDPGETEAFF

V gene: TRBV7-3
clone size: NA
J gene: TRBJ1-5
D gene: NA
CDR3 DNA: TGTGCCAGCAGCTTCGTCGTGGCTTACCTTTCTCAGCCCCAGCATTTT
CDR3 protein: CASSFVVAYLSQPQHF

V gene: TRBV30
clone size: once
J gene: TRBJ2-5
D gene: NA
CDR3 DNA: TGTGCCTGGAGCAACAGCGGGCCAGAGACCCAGTACTTC
CDR3 protein: CAWSNSGPETQYF

V gene: TRBV7-9
clone size: NA
J gene: TRBJ2-3
D gene: NA
CDR3 DNA: TGTGCCAGCAGCTTAGAGCGGGCTCCCCCGACAGATACGCAGTATTTT
CDR3 protein: CASSLERAPPTDTQYF

V gene: TRBV7-8
clone size: few
J gene: TRBJ2-7
D gene: NA
CDR3 DNA: TGTGCCAGCAGCTTAGCGACAAACGAGCAGTACTTC
CDR3 protein: CASSLATNEQYF

V gene: TRBV30
clone size: NA
J gene: TRBJ2-2
D gene: NA
CDR3 DNA: TGTGCCTGGAGTCCAAAGACAGGAGTCATCACCGGGGAGCTGTTTTTT
CDR3 protein: CAWSPKTGVITGELFF

V gene: TRBV11-3
clone size: few
J gene: TRBJ2-7
D gene: TRBD2
CDR3 DNA: TGTGCCAGCAGCTCTAGGACTAGCATCTACGAGCAGTACTTC
CDR3 protein: CASSSRTSIYEQYF

V gene: TRBV7-2
clone size: once
J gene: TRBJ1-5
D gene: NA
CDR3 DNA: TGTGCCAGCAGCTTTTCAGGGGTTAGCAATCAGCCCCAGCATTTT
CDR3 protein: CASSFSGVSNQPQHF

V gene: TRBV30
clone size: NA
J gene: TRBJ2-7
D gene: NA
CDR3 DNA: TGTGCCTGGAGTGCCAGGGGCTACGAGCAGTACTTC
CDR3 protein: CAWSARGYEQYF

V gene: TRBV4-2
clone size: NA
J gene: TRBJ2-1
D gene: TRBD1
CDR3 DNA: TGTGCCAGCAGCCAAACAGGGGATACCTACAATGAGCAGTTCTTC
CDR3 protein: CASSQTGDTYNEQFF

V gene: TRBV5-1
clone size: NA
J gene: TRBJ2-3
D gene: NA
CDR3 DNA: TGCGCCAGCCGGCAGGGGGGTATCCAGCTCTCAGGACAAGCAGATACGCAGTATTTT
CDR3 protein: CASRQGGIQLSGQADTQYF

V gene: TRBV10-1
clone size: NA
J gene: TRBJ2-2
D gene: NA
CDR3 DNA: TGCGCCAGCAGACAAACAGGGTCCGGGGAGCTGTTTTTT
CDR3 protein: CASRQTGSGELFF

V gene: TRBV29-1
clone size: NA
J gene: TRBJ1-2
D gene: NA
CDR3 DNA: TGCAGCGCTACAGGGTACAGCTATGGCTACACCTTC
CDR3 protein: CSATGYSYGYTF

V gene: TRBV9
clone size: NA
J gene: TRBJ2-3
D gene: TRBD2
CDR3 DNA: TGTGCCAGCAGCAGAGCCTTAGCGGGAGACGGAAATACGCAGTATTTT
CDR3 protein: CASSRALAGDGNTQYF

V gene: TRBV27
clone size: NA
J gene: TRBJ2-5
D gene: TRBD1
CDR3 DNA: TGTGCCAGCAGTTTGTCCCCCGGGACAGGGGGGACCCAGTACTTC
CDR3 protein: CASSLSPGTGGTQYF

V gene: TRBV5-6
clone size: NA
J gene: TRBJ2-1
D gene: TRBD2
CDR3 DNA: TGTGCCAGCAGCTTCTTCCTAGCGGGAGGCTTCTCCTACAATGAGCAGTTCTTC
CDR3 protein: CASSFFLAGGFSYNEQFF

V gene: TRBV7-9
clone size: NA
J gene: TRBJ1-2
D gene: NA
CDR3 DNA: TGTGCCAGCAGCCTCGAGGGCGGAAGCTACACCTTC
CDR3 protein: CASSLEGGSYTF

V gene: TRBV10-1
clone size: few
J gene: TRBJ2-3
D gene: NA
CDR3 DNA: TGCGCCAGCAGTGCTGCGACAGGACAAGGGGGGCAGTATTTT
CDR3 protein: CASSAATGQGGQYF

V gene: TRBV7-3
clone size: NA
J gene: TRBJ1-1
D gene: TRBD1
CDR3 DNA: TGTGCCAGCAGCCGTGGGACAGTAAATGAAGCTTTCTTT
CDR3 protein: CASSRGTVNEAFF

V gene: TRBV6-5
clone size: NA
J gene: TRBJ2-5
D gene: TRBD2
CDR3 DNA: TGTGCCAGCAGTCTGGCGGGGGTCGAGGAGACCCAGTACTTC
CDR3 protein: CASSLAGVEETQYF

V gene: TRBV28
clone size: NA
J gene: TRBJ2-1
D gene: TRBD2
CDR3 DNA: TGTGCCTGCCGGAGCGGGATCAGAAATGAGCAGTTCTTC
CDR3 protein: CACRSGIRNEQFF

V gene: TRBV5-1
clone size: NA
J gene: TRBJ2-1
D gene: TRBD2
CDR3 DNA: TGCGCCAGCAGCTTACTACCCACTAGCGGGAGGGACAATGAGCAGTTCTTC
CDR3 protein: CASSLLPTSGRDNEQFF

V gene: TRBV5-1
clone size: NA
J gene: TRBJ2-3
D gene: NA
CDR3 DNA: TGCGCCAGCAGCGCAGGGGTTTTCACAGATACGCAGTATTTT
CDR3 protein: CASSAGVFTDTQYF

V gene: TRBV30
clone size: once
J gene: TRBJ2-3
D gene: TRBD2
CDR3 DNA: TGTGCCTGGACTAGCGGCCTAGTACGAGATACGCAGTATTTT
CDR3 protein: CAWTSGLVRDTQYF

V gene: TRBV10-3
clone size: NA
J gene: TRBJ1-1
D gene: NA
CDR3 DNA: TGTGCCATCAGTGAGGCCCGGGGAGAGACTGAAGCTTTCTTT
CDR3 protein: CAISEARGETEAFF

V gene: TRBV4-2
clone size: NA
J gene: TRBJ2-7
D gene: NA
CDR3 DNA: TGTGCCAGCAGCCAAGATCGGAGGGGCTACGAGCAGTACTTC
CDR3 protein: CASSQDRRGYEQYF

V gene: TRBV29-1
clone size: NA
J gene: TRBJ2-7
D gene: TRBD1
CDR3 DNA: TGCAGCGGGGGACAGTCCCACGAGCAGTACTTC
CDR3 protein: CSGGQSHEQYF

V gene: TRBV11-2
clone size: NA
J gene: TRBJ1-2
D gene: NA
CDR3 DNA: TGTGCCAGCAGCTTAGATTGGGCCGATGGCTACACCTTC
CDR3 protein: CASSLDWADGYTF

V gene: TRBV30
clone size: few
J gene: TRBJ1-2
D gene: NA
CDR3 DNA: TGTGCCTGGAGTGTAACGGCCCGCGGAGGCTACACCTTC
CDR3 protein: CAWSVTARGGYTF

V gene: TRBV11-2
clone size: NA
J gene: TRBJ2-1
D gene: NA
CDR3 DNA: TGTGCCAACAGATCCACTCGTTTCTCCTACAATGAGCAGTTCTTC
CDR3 protein: CANRSTRFSYNEQFF

V gene: TRBV5-6
clone size: NA
J gene: TRBJ2-3
D gene: NA
CDR3 DNA: TGTGCCAGCAGCTTGCGAACAGAAATTTGGGATACGCAGTATTTT
CDR3 protein: CASSLRTEIWDTQYF

V gene: TRBV7-3
clone size: NA
J gene: TRBJ2-7
D gene: TRBD2
CDR3 DNA: TGTGCCAGCAGCTTAACTTGGGGAGGGGACTACGAGCAGTACTTC
CDR3 protein: CASSLTWGGDYEQYF

V gene: TRBV10-1
clone size: NA
J gene: TRBJ2-1
D gene: NA
CDR3 DNA: TGCGCCAGCAGTGAGTTGTCTACAGGCAATGAGCAGTTCTTC
CDR3 protein: CASSELSTGNEQFF

V gene: TRBV5-1
clone size: few
J gene: TRBJ1-1
D gene: NA
CDR3 DNA: TGCGCCAGCAGCTTGATAGGACAAACTGAAGCTTTCTTT
CDR3 protein: CASSLIGQTEAFF

V gene: TRBV11-3
clone size: NA
J gene: TRBJ1-5
D gene: NA
CDR3 DNA: TGTGCCAGCAGCTTAACAGGGAGCAATCAGCCCCAGCATTTT
CDR3 protein: CASSLTGSNQPQHF

V gene: TRBV7-9
clone size: NA
J gene: TRBJ1-5
D gene: NA
CDR3 DNA: TGTGCCAGCAGCGCGGATAGCAATCAGCCCCAGCATTTT
CDR3 protein: CASSADSNQPQHF

V gene: TRBV4-1
clone size: NA
J gene: TRBJ2-1
D gene: TRBD2
CDR3 DNA: TGCGCCAGCAGCCTCCGGGGGACTACCTACAATGAGCAGTTCTTC
CDR3 protein: CASSLRGTTYNEQFF

V gene: TRBV6-5
clone size: NA
J gene: TRBJ2-7
D gene: NA
CDR3 DNA: TGTGCCAGCAGAGATCCCGGGACTCCCCTGGGCGAGCAGTACTTC
CDR3 protein: CASRDPGTPLGEQYF

V gene: TRBV6-5
clone size: few
J gene: TRBJ2-7
D gene: NA
CDR3 DNA: TGTGCCAGCGCGGAGGGGGCAAGATACGAGCAGTACTTC
CDR3 protein: CASAEGARYEQYF

V gene: TRBV2
clone size: few
J gene: TRBJ2-7
D gene: TRBD2
CDR3 DNA: TGTGCCAGTCTCCGGGACTACACCTACGAGCAGTACTTC
CDR3 protein: CASLRDYTYEQYF

V gene: TRBV6-5
clone size: NA
J gene: TRBJ2-1
D gene: NA
CDR3 DNA: TGTGCCAGCAGTTACTCTGCGGGACCGAAGAATGAGCAGTTCTTC
CDR3 protein: CASSYSAGPKNEQFF

V gene: TRBV6-6
clone size: NA
J gene: TRBJ2-2
D gene: NA
CDR3 DNA: TGTGCCAGCATCGACACAGGGAACACCGGGGAGCTGTTTTTT
CDR3 protein: CASIDTGNTGELFF

V gene: TRBV19
clone size: NA
J gene: TRBJ1-5
D gene: TRBD1
CDR3 DNA: TGTGCCAGTAGTTCCCCTCCGGGACAGTCCAACAATCAGCCCCAGCATTTT
CDR3 protein: CASSSPPGQSNNQPQHF

V gene: TRBV7-9
clone size: NA
J gene: TRBJ2-1
D gene: NA
CDR3 DNA: TGTGCCAGCAGCTCCAGGGGAAATGAGCAGTTCTTC
CDR3 protein: CASSSRGNEQFF

V gene: TRBV11-3
clone size: once
J gene: TRBJ2-1
D gene: NA
CDR3 DNA: TGTGCCAGCAGCCCAGGGGGGTCCTACAATGAGCAGTTCTTC
CDR3 protein: CASSPGGSYNEQFF

V gene: TRBV6-1
clone size: NA
J gene: TRBJ1-6
D gene: NA
CDR3 DNA: TGTGCCAGCAGTGTTATGAGTTCACCCCTCCACTTT
CDR3 protein: CASSVMSSPLHF

V gene: TRBV9
clone size: few
J gene: TRBJ2-1
D gene: TRBD2
CDR3 DNA: TGTGCCAGCAGCGTAGAATCGACTAGCGGGCCATCCTACAATGAGCAGTTCTTC
CDR3 protein: CASSVESTSGPSYNEQFF

V gene: TRBV9
clone size: NA
J gene: TRBJ2-2
D gene: TRBD2
CDR3 DNA: TGTGCCAGCAGCGTCCTAGCGGGAGGCACCGGGGAGCTGTTTTTT
CDR3 protein: CASSVLAGGTGELFF

V gene: TRBV30
clone size: few
J gene: TRBJ2-3
D gene: NA
CDR3 DNA: TGTGCCGGATCAGTGGCGGGAAGGACAGATACGCAGTATTTT
CDR3 protein: CAGSVAGRTDTQYF

V gene: TRBV27
clone size: NA
J gene: TRBJ1-5
D gene: NA
CDR3 DNA: TGTGCCAGCAGTTCGACAGTCTGGGGCAATCAGCCCCAGCATTTT
CDR3 protein: CASSSTVWGNQPQHF

V gene: TRBV27
clone size: NA
J gene: TRBJ1-5
D gene: NA
CDR3 DNA: TGTGCCAGCAGTCCCAGGGCCCTTAGCAATCAGCCCCAGCATTTT
CDR3 protein: CASSPRALSNQPQHF

V gene: TRBV14
clone size: NA
J gene: TRBJ2-5
D gene: TRBD2
CDR3 DNA: TGTGCCAGCAGCTTTACTAGCGGGAGGGTAGAGACCCAGTACTTC
CDR3 protein: CASSFTSGRVETQYF

V gene: TRBV28
clone size: NA
J gene: TRBJ1-5
D gene: NA
CDR3 DNA: TGTGCCAGCAGGCCTTTAGGACAGTTTAATCAGCCCCAGCATTTT
CDR3 protein: CASRPLGQFNQPQHF

V gene: TRBV4-1
clone size: few
J gene: TRBJ1-2
D gene: NA
CDR3 DNA: TGCGCCAGCAGCCTGCAACAGGGAAACAACTATGGCTACACCTTC
CDR3 protein: CASSLQQGNNYGYTF

V gene: TRBV9
clone size: once
J gene: TRBJ2-2
D gene: NA
CDR3 DNA: TGTGCCAGCAGCGTAGGGCGGACGAACACCGGGGAGCTGTTTTTT
CDR3 protein: CASSVGRTNTGELFF

V gene: TRBV25-1
clone size: NA
J gene: TRBJ2-1
D gene: NA
CDR3 DNA: TGTGCCAGCAGTGAATCGAACGGGACCTACAATGAGCAGTTCTTC
CDR3 protein: CASSESNGTYNEQFF